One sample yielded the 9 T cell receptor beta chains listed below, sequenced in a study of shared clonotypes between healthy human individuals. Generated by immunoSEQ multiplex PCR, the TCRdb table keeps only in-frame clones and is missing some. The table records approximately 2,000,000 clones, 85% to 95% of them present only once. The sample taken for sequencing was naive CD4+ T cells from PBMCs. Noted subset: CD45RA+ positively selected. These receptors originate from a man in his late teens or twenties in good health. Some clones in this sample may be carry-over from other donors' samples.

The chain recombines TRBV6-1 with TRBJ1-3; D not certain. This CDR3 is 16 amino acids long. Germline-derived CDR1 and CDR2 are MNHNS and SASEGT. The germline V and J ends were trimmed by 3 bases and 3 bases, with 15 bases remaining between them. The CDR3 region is CASSDRGLGFGNTIYF. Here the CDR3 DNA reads TGTGCCAGCAGTGACAGAGGCTTGGGCTTTGGAAACACCATATATTTT.

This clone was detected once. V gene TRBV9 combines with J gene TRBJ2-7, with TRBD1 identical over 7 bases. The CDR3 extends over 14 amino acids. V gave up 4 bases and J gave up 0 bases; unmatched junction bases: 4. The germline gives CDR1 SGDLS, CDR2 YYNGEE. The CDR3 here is CASSLGTASYEQYF. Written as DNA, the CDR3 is TGTGCCAGCAGCCTCGGGACAGCCTCCTACGAGCAGTACTTC.

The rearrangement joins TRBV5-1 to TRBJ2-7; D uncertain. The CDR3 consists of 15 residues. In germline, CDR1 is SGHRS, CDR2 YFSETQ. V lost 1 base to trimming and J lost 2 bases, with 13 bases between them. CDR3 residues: CASSLLARETYEQYF. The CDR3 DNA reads TGCGCCAGCAGCTTGTTGGCTAGGGAAACCTACGAGCAGTACTTC. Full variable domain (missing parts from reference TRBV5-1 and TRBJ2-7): KAGVTQTPRYLIKTRGQQVTLSCSPISGHRSVSWYQQTPGQGLQFLFEYFSETQRNKGNFPGRFSGRQFSNSRSEMNVSTLELGDSALYLCASSLLARETYEQYFGPGTRLTVT.

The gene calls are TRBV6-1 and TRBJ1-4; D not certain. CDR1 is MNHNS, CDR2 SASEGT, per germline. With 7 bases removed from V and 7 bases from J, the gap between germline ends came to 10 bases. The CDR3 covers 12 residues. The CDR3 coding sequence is TGTGCCAGCACGAGGCCCCTTGAAAAACTGTTTTTT. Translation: CASTRPLEKLFF.

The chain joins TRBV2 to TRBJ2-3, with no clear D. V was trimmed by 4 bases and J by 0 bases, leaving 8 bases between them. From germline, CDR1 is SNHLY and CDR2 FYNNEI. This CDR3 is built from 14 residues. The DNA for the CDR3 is TGTGCCAGCAGTGGCCAGCAGAGCACAGATACGCAGTATTTT. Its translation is CASSGQQSTDTQYF.

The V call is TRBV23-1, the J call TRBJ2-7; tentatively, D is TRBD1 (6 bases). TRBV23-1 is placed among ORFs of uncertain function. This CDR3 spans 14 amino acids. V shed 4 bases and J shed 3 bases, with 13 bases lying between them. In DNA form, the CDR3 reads TGCGCCAGCAGTCGCCGGGACAAAAACTACGAGCAGTACTTC. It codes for CASSRRDKNYEQYF.

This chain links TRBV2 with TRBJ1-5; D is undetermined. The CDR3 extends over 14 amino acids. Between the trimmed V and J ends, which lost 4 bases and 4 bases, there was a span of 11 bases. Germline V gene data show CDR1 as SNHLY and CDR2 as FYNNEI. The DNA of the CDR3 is TGTGCCAGCAGTGCTTCGGGGAGGAATCAGCCCCAGCATTTT. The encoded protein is CASSASGRNQPQHF. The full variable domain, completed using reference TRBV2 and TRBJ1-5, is EPEVTQTPSHQVTQMGQEVILRCVPISNHLYFYWYRQILGQKVEFLVSFYNNEISEKSEIFDDQFSVERPDGSNFTLKIRSTKLEDSAMYFCASSASGRNQPQHFGDGTRLSIL.

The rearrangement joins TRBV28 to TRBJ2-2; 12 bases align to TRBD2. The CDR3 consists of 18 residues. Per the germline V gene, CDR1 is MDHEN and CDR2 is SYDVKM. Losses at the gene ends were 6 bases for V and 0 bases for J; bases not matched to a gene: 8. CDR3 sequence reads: CASSHLTSGRANTGELFF. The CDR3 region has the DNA TGTGCCAGCAGCCACCTGACTAGCGGGAGAGCGAACACCGGGGAGCTGTTTTTT. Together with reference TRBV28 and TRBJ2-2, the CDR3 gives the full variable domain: DVKVTQSSRYLVKRTGEKVFLECVQDMDHENMFWYRQDPGLGLRLIYFSYDVKMKEKGDIPEGYSVSREKKERFSLILESASTNQTSMYLCASSHLTSGRANTGELFFGEGSRLTVL.

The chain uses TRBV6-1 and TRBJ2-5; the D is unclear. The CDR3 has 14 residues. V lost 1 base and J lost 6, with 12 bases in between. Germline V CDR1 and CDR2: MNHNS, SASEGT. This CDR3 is CASSEGVSSQTQYF. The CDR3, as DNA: TGTGCCAGCAGTGAAGGGGTCTCCAGTCAGACCCAGTACTTC.